This T cell receptor (beta chain) emerged from a study of T cells in tuberculosis. Study information: This South African cohort compared adolescents with or without latent tuberculosis against adults with active tuberculosis.

Trimming cost V 1 base and J 7 bases; bases outside gene matches: 3. The CDR3 is 13 amino acids. Germline assignment: CDR1 SEHNR and CDR2 FQNEAQ (reference sequence). Sequencing was performed with immunoSEQ multiplex PCR; in TCRdb, only in-frame clones are kept and a portion is missing. The sample carries some 30,000 clones, under 95% recorded once. The sequenced material came from PBMCs. This chain uses TRBV7-9 with TRBJ1-2; 7 bases line up with TRBD1. This sequence originates from a donor aged 10-29 years with latent tuberculosis or without tuberculosis infection. Some clones in this sample may be carry-over from other donors' samples. DNA for the CDR3: TGTGCCAGCAGCTTAGAGGGGGCACGTGGCTACACCTTC. As protein: CASSLEGARGYTF. The full variable domain, its missing parts supplied by reference TRBV7-9 and TRBJ1-2, is DTGVSQNPRHKITKRGQNVTFRCDPISEHNRLYWYRQTLGQGPEFLTYFQNEAQLEKSRLLSDRFSAERPKGSFSTLEIQRTEQGDSAMYLCASSLEGARGYTFGSGTRLTVV.